This T cell receptor beta chain was retrieved from a study of cytomegalovirus exposure and HLA in healthy donors. Across the study: A preliminary data release comprised tens of millions of unique TCRs obtained from HLA-typed donors. Findings of the study overall: In terms of immune exposure information, only CMV serostatus was available. Upon later analysis, TCR association rates were observed to vary by HLA locus, being highest for DRB1 and lowest for HLA-C.

For this clone: Its target is not known.

The PCR ran on 60 Vbeta and 13 Jbeta primers. TCRdb's table, derived via immunoSEQ multiplex PCR, lists solely in-frame clones and lacks some. The sample holds more than 40,000 clones. Germline values: CDR1 MGHDK, CDR2 SYGVNS. The trim removed 4 bases at V and 7 bases at J, leaving 7 bases unmatched. The CDR3 loop spans 15 amino acids. The chain couples TRBV25-1 to TRBJ1-6; TRBD1 aligns across 7 bases. The sample comprised PBMCs. The source of this sequence is a man aged 40-55 years in good health and CMV-seropositive. The CDR3 coding sequence is TGTGCCAGCAGTGCGCGACAGGGACCGAATTCACCCCTCCACTTT. Its translation is CASSARQGPNSPLHF.